A selection of T cell receptor beta chains follows, all from one sample in a study of blood T cell repertoires in COVID-19. TCRdb keeps only in-frame clones here, not all; method: immunoSEQ multiplex PCR. The table lists about 160,000 clones, about 81% of them singletons, with around 7.8% in the top ten. Material: PBMCs or T cells enriched from blood (not recorded which). These TCRs come from a man aged 50-60 years who had recovered from COVID-19. Each CDR3 is given with its conserved first and last residue. A D gene is named only where the DNA matches it firmly. Only some rows state a clone size, as once, few, many or a class for expanded clones.

size | D | J | V | DNA | CDR3
- | TRBD2 | TRBJ2-3 | TRBV7-2 | TGTGCCAGCAGCCTGGGGACTAGCGGGGGGGGAGATACGCAGTATTTT | CASSLGTSGGGDTQYF
- | - | TRBJ1-6 | TRBV5-4 | TGTGCCAGCAGCTTGACAGGGCCGGGTAATTCACCCCTCCACTTT | CASSLTGPGNSPLHF
- | TRBD1 | TRBJ1-5 | TRBV15 | TGTGCCACCAGCAGAGTCCGACAGGGGATCAATCAGCCCCAGCATTTT | CATSRVRQGINQPQHF
few | - | TRBJ2-7 | TRBV30 | TGTGCCTGGACAGGTTTCCCATCCCCCGGCGAGCAGTACTTC | CAWTGFPSPGEQYF
- | TRBD1 | TRBJ2-2 | TRBV12-3/TRBV12-4 | TGTGCCAGCAGTTCAGGGGGAAGCGGGGAGCTGTTTTTT | CASSSGGSGELFF
- | - | TRBJ2-7 | TRBV20-1 | TGCAGTGCTAGGAGTGAGTACGAGCAGTACTTC | CSARSEYEQYF
- | - | TRBJ1-2 | TRBV6-2/TRBV6-3 | TGTGCCAGCAGTTATGACGGGGGAGGACCTAACTATGGCTACACCTTC | CASSYDGGGPNYGYTF
- | - | TRBJ2-3 | TRBV4-1 | TGCGCCAGCAGCCAAGATCTTAGAGGGGGGGATGGAGATACGCAGTATTTT | CASSQDLRGGDGDTQYF
- | - | TRBJ1-6 | TRBV18 | TGTGCCAGCTCACCAAGTGGGGCGTATAAACCCCTCCACTTT | CASSPSGAYKPLHF
- | - | TRBJ2-7 | TRBV7-9 | TGTGCCAGCAGTTTCCCCGCCTCAGGGTCCTACGAGCAGTACTTC | CASSFPASGSYEQYF
- | TRBD1 | TRBJ1-4 | TRBV5-8 | TGTGCCAGCAGCCCGGGACAGGCAATTGTTACTAATGAAAAACTGTTTTTT | CASSPGQAIVTNEKLFF
- | - | TRBJ1-2 | TRBV7-9 | TGTGCCAGCAGCTCCCAGGAATCGGCTCGAGATGGCTACACCTTC | CASSSQESARDGYTF
- | - | TRBJ2-2 | TRBV5-1 | TGCGCCAGCAGCTGGCAATATCTGACAGAAACCGGGGAGCTGTTTTTT | CASSWQYLTETGELFF
- | TRBD1 | TRBJ2-7 | TRBV5-1 | TGCGCCAGCAGCTTGCCAGGACAGGGCGCCGAGCAGTACTTC | CASSLPGQGAEQYF
- | - | TRBJ2-7 | TRBV7-6 | TGTGCCAGCAGCTCGGGCCGGAGGAGCTCCTACGAGCAGTACTTC | CASSSGRRSSYEQYF
- | TRBD1 | TRBJ2-1 | TRBV6-2/TRBV6-3 | TGTGCCAGCAGTACCCCGCTCGGGACAGGGAGCTCCTACAATGAGCAGTTCTTC | CASSTPLGTGSSYNEQFF
- | TRBD1 | TRBJ2-1 | TRBV11-2 | TGTGCCAGCCAGCCAGGGGGTTGGGACTACAATGAGCAGTTCTTC | CASQPGGWDYNEQFF
- | - | TRBJ2-7 | TRBV14 | TGTGCCAGCAGCCCCAACCAACCAGGGAGGAGGTACTTC | CASSPNQPGRRYF
- | TRBD1 | TRBJ2-2 | TRBV19 | TGTGCCAGCGACGACAGGGGGCCCACCGGGGAGCTGTTTTTT | CASDDRGPTGELFF
- | TRBD2 | TRBJ2-3 | TRBV11-3 | TGTGCCAGCAGCCCTCTGCGGGGGTCGACGCAGTATTTT | CASSPLRGSTQYF
- | - | TRBJ2-4 | TRBV9 | TGTGCCAGCAGCGCCCGGGACTTAAGTGCCGGAAACATTCAGTACTTC | CASSARDLSAGNIQYF
- | TRBD1 | TRBJ2-6 | TRBV19 | TGTGCCAGTAGTATTGCGACAGGGGTATTGAGCTCTGGAGCCAACGTCCTGACTTTC | CASSIATGVLSSGANVLTF
few | - | TRBJ1-1 | TRBV7-9 | TGTGCCAGCAGCCGGAGGTTCAACACTGAAGCTTTCTTT | CASSRRFNTEAFF
- | - | TRBJ1-1 | TRBV12-5 | TGTGCTAGTGGTTTCGGGGGAAACACTGAAGCTTTCTTT | CASGFGGNTEAFF
- | - | TRBJ1-4 | TRBV3-1/TRBV3-2 | TGTGCCAGCAGCCAACTGGGAGAACGGTTTTTT | CASSQLGERFF
- | TRBD1 | TRBJ1-2 | TRBV19 | TGTGCCAGTAGTCCCGGACAGGGGGCGTTTGGCTACACCTTC | CASSPGQGAFGYTF
- | - | TRBJ2-3 | TRBV7-8 | TGTGCCAGCAGCCCGACTAGTTCCTCCACAGATACGCAGTATTTT | CASSPTSSSTDTQYF
- | - | TRBJ1-1 | TRBV11-2 | TGTGCCAGCAGCTTCGGCAGGGGGAACACTGAAGCTTTCTTT | CASSFGRGNTEAFF
- | - | TRBJ1-2 | TRBV11-2 | TGTGCCAGCAGCCCGAACACAGCCCTCGGTGGCTACACCTTC | CASSPNTALGGYTF
- | TRBD1 | TRBJ1-6 | TRBV6-1 | TGTGCCAGCAGTGAAACAGGGGCAGACATTTCACCCCTCCACTTT | CASSETGADISPLHF
- | - | TRBJ1-1 | TRBV6-5 | TGTGCCAGCAGCACCGGGACAATGAAACACACTGAAGCTTTCTTT | CASSTGTMKHTEAFF
once | - | TRBJ2-1 | TRBV19 | TGTGCCAGTCGAAACCCCCGACGGGGACCGGGGGTTGAGCAGTTCTTC | CASRNPRRGPGVEQFF
- | - | TRBJ2-2 | TRBV6-4 | TGTGCCTCCCGGAGCGGCACCGGGGAGCTGTTTTTT | CASRSGTGELFF
- | - | TRBJ1-2 | TRBV4-1 | TGCGCCAGCAGCCAGCGAGACTATGGCTACACCTTC | CASSQRDYGYTF
- | - | TRBJ1-1 | TRBV18 | TGTGCCAGCTCTCGGGGGACGAACACTGAAGCTTTCTTT | CASSRGTNTEAFF
- | - | TRBJ1-4 | TRBV5-1 | TGCGCCAGCAGCTTGGACAGCCGTAATGAAAAACTGTTTTTT | CASSLDSRNEKLFF
- | - | TRBJ2-3 | TRBV18 | TGTGCCAGCTCACCAAGCACCCCCCGGACAGTCACAGATACGCAGTATTTT | CASSPSTPRTVTDTQYF
once | TRBD1 | TRBJ1-3 | TRBV7-3 | TGTGCCAGCAGCTTAATGGGGACAGGGAACGGAAACACCATATATTTT | CASSLMGTGNGNTIYF
once | TRBD1 | TRBJ1-5 | TRBV10-3 | TGTGCCATCAGTGCATGGGACAGCGATCAGCCCCAGCATTTT | CAISAWDSDQPQHF
once | TRBD1 | TRBJ1-5 | TRBV7-2 | TGTGCCAGCAGCATGACAGGGTCGGGACAGCCCCAGCATTTT | CASSMTGSGQPQHF
- | - | TRBJ2-7 | TRBV19 | TGTGCCAGTAGTAGGCAGGTTAGCTCCTACGAGCAGTACTTC | CASSRQVSSYEQYF
- | TRBD1 | TRBJ1-5 | TRBV12-5 | TGTGCTAGTGGACGTACGGACAGGGCTGGCAATCAGCCCCAGCATTTT | CASGRTDRAGNQPQHF
- | TRBD1 | TRBJ2-4 | TRBV19 | TGTGCCAGTAGAGGGACAGGAGAAGCCAAAAACATTCAGTACTTC | CASRGTGEAKNIQYF
- | - | TRBJ1-2 | TRBV6-1 | TGTGCCAGCAGTGAAGCCACCCATTGGCAGGGGAACTATGGCTACACCTTC | CASSEATHWQGNYGYTF
once | TRBD1 | TRBJ1-2 | TRBV4-3 | TGCGCCAGCAGCCAAGCTCCAGGGGGCGCCTATGGCTACACCTTC | CASSQAPGGAYGYTF
- | - | TRBJ1-1 | TRBV6-5 | TGTGCCAGCAGTTACAGGGGTCTCGGCACTGAAGCTTTCTTT | CASSYRGLGTEAFF
- | - | TRBJ1-1 | TRBV25-1 | TGTGCCAGCAGTGAATGGGGCGATAGAACACTCGGAGCTTTCTTT | CASSEWGDRTLGAFF
few | - | TRBJ1-2 | TRBV6-2/TRBV6-3 | TGTGCCAGCAGCCCCGGAGGGACGGAAGGCTACACCTTC | CASSPGGTEGYTF
- | - | TRBJ1-1 | TRBV11-2 | TGTGCCAGCAGCTTAGATACCGGCACTGAAGCTTTCTTT | CASSLDTGTEAFF
- | TRBD2 | TRBJ2-1 | TRBV5-1 | TGCGCCAGCAGCCCGGGCGCGGGAGGAGGGAACTACAATGAGCAGTTCTTC | CASSPGAGGGNYNEQFF
- | - | TRBJ1-1 | TRBV21-1 | TGTGCCAGCAGCAAGGACAGGGGGAACCCGAACACTGAAGCTTTCTTT | CASSKDRGNPNTEAFF